This T cell receptor (beta chain) was recorded in a study of shared clonotypes between healthy human individuals. CDR1 is SSHAT, CDR2 FNYEAQ, per germline (reference sequence). This CDR3 spans 13 amino acids. In its sample, this clone was seen a few times. Its antigen is as yet unknown. At one end the junction does not follow the germline gene, possibly because of a read error. Genomic DNA of every subset was divided equally among multiple immunoSEQ plates. In the original processing: Sequence data from immunoSEQ were junction-only and lacked quality scores; consequently, filtering differed. Measured with immunoSEQ multiplex PCR; TCRdb has only the in-frame clones, and not every one. V, J and clone size derive from that table, while D and trimming were established from the DNA sequence. The sample has around 1 million clones, around three quarters seen once. Study outcomes and limitations: Naive subsets generally had larger estimated richness than memory subsets.

Sequencing was carried out using memory CD4+ T cells sorted from blood. Stated subset: CD45RA-negative fraction. The TCR sequence derives from a man aged 18 to 30 in good health. V usage is TRBV7-7 and J usage is TRBJ2-3; tentatively, D is TRBD2 (6 bases). Written as DNA, the CDR3 is TGTGCTAGCAGCCGCCGCGGGGCGGATACGCAGTATTTT. Encoded protein: CASSRRGADTQYF.